There are a few counts of the clone carrying this T cell receptor beta chain. Its specificity is not known. Some clones are missing from TCRdb's copy, which holds only in-frame ones; the method was immunoSEQ multiplex PCR. Of 4,000 or so clones in the sample, 30% to 40% are singletons; the top ten hold around 17%. V trimming: 0 bases; J trimming: 7 bases; junction bases outside the gene matches: 5. Germline V gene data show CDR1 as MGHRA and CDR2 as YSYEKL. The CDR3 runs 15 residues. This record comes from a study of T cells in localized non-small cell lung cancer. Study-level results: Blood T cell density predicted longer survival; adjacent-lung clonality, shorter. Because researchers sequenced only one region of the tumor, heterogeneity is still possible. Of the top 100 tumor clones, median approximately 60 were in adjacent lung, approximately 28 among its top 100.

The TCR was taken from a man aged 40 to 69 with stage II squamous cell lung carcinoma. The input for sequencing was lung tumor tissue, taken before any cancer treatment. This rearrangement joins TRBV4-1 to TRBJ2-7; 11 nucleotides line up with TRBD2. The CDR3 protein is CASSQEGLAAQEQYF. CDR3 in DNA: TGCGCCAGCAGCCAAGAGGGACTAGCGGCTCAGGAGCAGTACTTC.